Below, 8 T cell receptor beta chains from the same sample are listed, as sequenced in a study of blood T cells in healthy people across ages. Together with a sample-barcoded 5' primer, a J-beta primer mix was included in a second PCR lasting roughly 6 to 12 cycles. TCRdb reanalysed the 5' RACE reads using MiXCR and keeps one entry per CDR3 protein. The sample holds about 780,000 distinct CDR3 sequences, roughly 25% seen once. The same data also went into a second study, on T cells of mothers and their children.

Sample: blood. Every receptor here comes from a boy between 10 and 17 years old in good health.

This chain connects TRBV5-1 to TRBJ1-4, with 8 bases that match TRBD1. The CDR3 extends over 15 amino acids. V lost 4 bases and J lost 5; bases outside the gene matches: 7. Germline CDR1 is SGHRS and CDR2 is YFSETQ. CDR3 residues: CASSPQGAENEKLFF. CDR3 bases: TGCGCCAGCAGCCCTCAGGGGGCAGAAAATGAAAAACTGTTTTTT.

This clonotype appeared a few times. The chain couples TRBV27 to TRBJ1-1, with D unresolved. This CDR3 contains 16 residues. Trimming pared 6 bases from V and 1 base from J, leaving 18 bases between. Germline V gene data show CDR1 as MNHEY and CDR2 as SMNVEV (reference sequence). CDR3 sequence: CASSLLRPTTNTEAFF. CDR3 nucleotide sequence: TGTGCCAGCAGCTTGTTACGACCTACGACGAACACTGAAGCTTTCTTT.

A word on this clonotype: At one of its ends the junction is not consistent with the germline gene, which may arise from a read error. The CDR3 spells CATSRDAGDSFF. CDR3 in DNA: TGTGCCACCAGCAGAGATGCGGGGGATAGCTTTTTC. J is TRBJ2-7 and V is TRBV15, with 7 bases fitting TRBD2. This CDR3 comprises 12 residues. Germline V gene data show CDR1 as LNHNV and CDR2 as YYDKDF (reference sequence).

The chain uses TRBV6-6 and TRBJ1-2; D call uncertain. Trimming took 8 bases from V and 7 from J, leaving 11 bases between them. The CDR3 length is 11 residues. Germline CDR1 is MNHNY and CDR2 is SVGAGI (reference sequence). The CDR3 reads CASLGGRGYTF. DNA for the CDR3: TGTGCCAGCCTAGGAGGGCGTGGCTACACCTTC.

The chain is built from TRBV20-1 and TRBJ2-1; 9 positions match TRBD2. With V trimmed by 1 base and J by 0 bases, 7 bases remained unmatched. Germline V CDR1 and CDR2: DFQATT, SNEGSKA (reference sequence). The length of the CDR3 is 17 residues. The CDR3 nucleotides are TGCAGTGCTAGAGTCAGCGGGGGGACTAGCTCCTACAATGAGCAGTTCTTC. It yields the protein CSARVSGGTSSYNEQFF.

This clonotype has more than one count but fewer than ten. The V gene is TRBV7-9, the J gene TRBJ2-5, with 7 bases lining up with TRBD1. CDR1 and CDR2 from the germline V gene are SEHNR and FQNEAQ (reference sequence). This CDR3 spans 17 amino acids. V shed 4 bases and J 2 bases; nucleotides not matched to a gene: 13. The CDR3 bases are TGTGCCAGCAGCTCCTGGGAACAGGGGATGGGTCAAGAGACCCAGTACTTC. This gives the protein CASSSWEQGMGQETQYF.

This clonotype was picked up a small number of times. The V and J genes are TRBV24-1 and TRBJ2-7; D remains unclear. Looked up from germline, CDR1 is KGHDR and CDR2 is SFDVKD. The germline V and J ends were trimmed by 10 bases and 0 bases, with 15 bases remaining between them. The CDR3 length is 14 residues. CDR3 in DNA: TGTGCCACGAACCCAGACCCCCGCTCCTACGAGCAGTACTTC. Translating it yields CATNPDPRSYEQYF.

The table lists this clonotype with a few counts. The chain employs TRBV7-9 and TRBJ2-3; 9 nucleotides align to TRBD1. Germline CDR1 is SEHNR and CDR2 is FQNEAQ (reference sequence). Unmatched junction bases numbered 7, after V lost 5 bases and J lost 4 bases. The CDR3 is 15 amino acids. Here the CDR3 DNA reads TGTGCCAGCAGCGGGGACAGGGAGGTTCCAGATACGCAGTATTTT. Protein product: CASSGDREVPDTQYF.